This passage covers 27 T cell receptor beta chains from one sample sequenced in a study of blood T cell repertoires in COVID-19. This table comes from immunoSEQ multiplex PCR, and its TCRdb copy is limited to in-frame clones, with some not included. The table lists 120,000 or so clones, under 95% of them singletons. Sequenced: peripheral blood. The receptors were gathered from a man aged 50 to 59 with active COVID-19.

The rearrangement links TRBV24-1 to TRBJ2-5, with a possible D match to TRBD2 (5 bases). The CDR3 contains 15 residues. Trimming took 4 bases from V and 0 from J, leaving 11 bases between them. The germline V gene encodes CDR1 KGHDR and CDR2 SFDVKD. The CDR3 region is CATSEPGKDQETQYF. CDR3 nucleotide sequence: TGTGCCACCAGTGAGCCGGGAAAAGACCAAGAGACCCAGTACTTC.

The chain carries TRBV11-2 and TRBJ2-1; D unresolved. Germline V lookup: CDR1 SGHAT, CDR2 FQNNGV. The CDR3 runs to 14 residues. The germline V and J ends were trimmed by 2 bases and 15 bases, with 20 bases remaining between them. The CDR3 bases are TGTGCCAGCAGCTTAAATTATGATGGCTCCCTCCTGTTCTTC. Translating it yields CASSLNYDGSLLFF.

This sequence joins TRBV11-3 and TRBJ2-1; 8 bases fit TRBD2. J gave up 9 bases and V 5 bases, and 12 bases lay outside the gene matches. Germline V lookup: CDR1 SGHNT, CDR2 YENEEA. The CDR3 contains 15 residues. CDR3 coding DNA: TGTGCCAGCAGCAAGACCGGGGGGGTGCTTGTTGAGCAGTTCTTC. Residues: CASSKTGGVLVEQFF.

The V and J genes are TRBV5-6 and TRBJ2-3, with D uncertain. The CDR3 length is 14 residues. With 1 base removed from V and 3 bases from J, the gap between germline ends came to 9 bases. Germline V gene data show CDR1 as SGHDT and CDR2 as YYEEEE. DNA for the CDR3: TGTGCCAGCAGCTTGAATAGCCGTACAGATACGCAGTATTTT. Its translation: CASSLNSRTDTQYF.

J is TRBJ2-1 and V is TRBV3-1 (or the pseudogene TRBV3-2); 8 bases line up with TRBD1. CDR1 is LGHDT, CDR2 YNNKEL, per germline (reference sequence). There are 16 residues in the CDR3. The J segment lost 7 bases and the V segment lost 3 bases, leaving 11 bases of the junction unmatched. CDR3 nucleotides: TGTGCCAGCAGCCACACTTATACAGGGGGACGGAATGAGCAGTTCTTC. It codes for CASSHTYTGGRNEQFF.

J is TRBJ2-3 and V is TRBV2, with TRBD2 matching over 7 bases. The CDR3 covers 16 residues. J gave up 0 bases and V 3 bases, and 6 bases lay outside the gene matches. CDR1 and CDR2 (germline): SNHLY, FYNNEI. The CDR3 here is CASSDQAGASTDTQYF. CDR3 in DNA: TGTGCCAGCAGTGATCAGGCGGGAGCTAGCACAGATACGCAGTATTTT.

CDR3 loop: CASSPRRGNEKLFF. CDR3 sequence (DNA): TGTGCCAGCAGCCCTCGTCGGGGGAATGAAAAACTGTTTTTT. The chain recombines TRBV5-8 with TRBJ1-4; D possibly corresponds to TRBD1 (5 bases). The CDR3 contains 14 residues. Per germline, CDR1 SGHTS and CDR2 YDEGEE. The V end was cut by 4 bases, the J end by 5 bases, with 12 bases between.

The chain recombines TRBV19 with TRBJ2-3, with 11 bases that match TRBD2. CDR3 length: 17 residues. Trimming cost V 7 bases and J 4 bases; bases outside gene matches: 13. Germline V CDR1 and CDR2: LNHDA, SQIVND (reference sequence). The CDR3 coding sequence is TGTGCCAGTAAACCTACTTTAGCGGGGGGGCCGGCAGATACGCAGTATTTT. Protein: CASKPTLAGGPADTQYF.

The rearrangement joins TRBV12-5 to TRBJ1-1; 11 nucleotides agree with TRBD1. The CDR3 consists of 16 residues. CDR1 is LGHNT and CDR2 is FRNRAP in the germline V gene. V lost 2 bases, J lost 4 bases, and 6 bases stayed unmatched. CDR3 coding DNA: TGTGCTAGTGGTTTGCGGTGGGGACAGGGGGGCACTGAAGCTTTCTTT. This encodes CASGLRWGQGGTEAFF.

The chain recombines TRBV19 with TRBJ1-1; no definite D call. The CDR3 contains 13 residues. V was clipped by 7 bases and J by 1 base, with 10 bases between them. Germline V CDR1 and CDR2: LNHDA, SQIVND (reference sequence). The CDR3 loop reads CASTRDSNTEAFF. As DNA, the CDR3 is TGTGCCAGTACACGAGATTCGAACACTGAAGCTTTCTTT.

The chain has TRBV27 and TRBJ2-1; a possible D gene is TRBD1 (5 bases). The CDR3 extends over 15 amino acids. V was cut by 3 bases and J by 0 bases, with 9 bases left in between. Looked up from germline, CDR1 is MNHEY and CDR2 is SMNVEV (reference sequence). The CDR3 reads CASSLDILSYNEQFF. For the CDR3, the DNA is TGTGCCAGCAGTTTGGACATACTCTCCTACAATGAGCAGTTCTTC.

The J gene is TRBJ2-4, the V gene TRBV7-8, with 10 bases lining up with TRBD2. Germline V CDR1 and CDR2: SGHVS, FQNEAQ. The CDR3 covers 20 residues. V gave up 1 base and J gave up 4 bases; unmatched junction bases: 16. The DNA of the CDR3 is TGTGCCAGCAGCTTAGAGGGAGGGGTAGCGGGAGGCTATACAAAAAACATTCAGTACTTC. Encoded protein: CASSLEGGVAGGYTKNIQYF.

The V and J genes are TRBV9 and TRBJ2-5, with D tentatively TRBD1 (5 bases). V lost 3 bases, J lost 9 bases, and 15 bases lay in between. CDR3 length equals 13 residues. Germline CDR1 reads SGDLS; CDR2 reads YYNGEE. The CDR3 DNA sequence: TGTGCCAGCAGCGCGGACAAGCCGGAGCCCCAGTACTTC. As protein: CASSADKPEPQYF.

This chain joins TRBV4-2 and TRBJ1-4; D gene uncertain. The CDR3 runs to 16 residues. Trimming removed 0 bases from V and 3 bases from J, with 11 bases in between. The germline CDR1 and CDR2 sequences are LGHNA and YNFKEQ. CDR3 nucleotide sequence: TGTGCCAGCAGCCAAGATCTGGCAGGATCTAATGAAAAACTGTTTTTT. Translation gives CASSQDLAGSNEKLFF.

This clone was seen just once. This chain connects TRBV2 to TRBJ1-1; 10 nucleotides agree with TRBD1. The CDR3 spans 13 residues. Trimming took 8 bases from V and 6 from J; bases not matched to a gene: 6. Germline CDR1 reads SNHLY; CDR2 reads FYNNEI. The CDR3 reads CASGQGVFAEAFF. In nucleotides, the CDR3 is TGTGCCAGCGGACAGGGGGTATTCGCTGAAGCTTTCTTT.

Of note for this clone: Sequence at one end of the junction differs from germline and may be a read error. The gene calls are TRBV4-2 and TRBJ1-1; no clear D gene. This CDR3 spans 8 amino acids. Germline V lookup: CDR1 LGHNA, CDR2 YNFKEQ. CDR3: CASSRPSF. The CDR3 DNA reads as TGTGCCAGCAGCCGGCCCTCATTT.

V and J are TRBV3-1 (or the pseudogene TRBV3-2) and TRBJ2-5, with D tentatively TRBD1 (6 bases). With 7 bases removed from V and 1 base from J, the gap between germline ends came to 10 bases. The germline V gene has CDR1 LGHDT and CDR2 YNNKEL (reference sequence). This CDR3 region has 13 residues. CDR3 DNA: TGTGCCAGCACCCGGACAGTCCAAGAGACCCAGTACTTC. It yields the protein CASTRTVQETQYF.

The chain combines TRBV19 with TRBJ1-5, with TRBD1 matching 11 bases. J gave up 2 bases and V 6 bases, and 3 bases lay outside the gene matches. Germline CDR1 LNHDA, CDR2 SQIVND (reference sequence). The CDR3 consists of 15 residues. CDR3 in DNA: TGTGCCAGTAGACGGGACAGGGGGGGCAATCAGCCCCAGCATTTT. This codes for CASRRDRGGNQPQHF.

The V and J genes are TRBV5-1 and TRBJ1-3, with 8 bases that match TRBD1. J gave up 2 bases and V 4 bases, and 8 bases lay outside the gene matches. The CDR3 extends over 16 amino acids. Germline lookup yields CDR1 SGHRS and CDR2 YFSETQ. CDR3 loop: CASSIPTGGTGNTIYF. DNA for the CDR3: TGCGCCAGCAGCATACCAACAGGGGGAACTGGAAACACCATATATTTT.

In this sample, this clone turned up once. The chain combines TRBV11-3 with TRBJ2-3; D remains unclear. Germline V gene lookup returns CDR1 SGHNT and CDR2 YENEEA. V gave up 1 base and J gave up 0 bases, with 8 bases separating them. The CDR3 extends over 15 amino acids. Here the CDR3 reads CASSLAQTSTDTQYF. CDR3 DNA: TGTGCCAGCAGCTTAGCCCAGACTAGCACAGATACGCAGTATTTT. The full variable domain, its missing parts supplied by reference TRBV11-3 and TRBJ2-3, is EAGVVQSPRYKIIEKKQPVAFWCNPISGHNTLYWYLQNLGQGPELLIRYENEEAVDDSQLPKDRFSAERLKGVDSTLKIQPAELGDSAVYLCASSLAQTSTDTQYFGPGTRLTVL.

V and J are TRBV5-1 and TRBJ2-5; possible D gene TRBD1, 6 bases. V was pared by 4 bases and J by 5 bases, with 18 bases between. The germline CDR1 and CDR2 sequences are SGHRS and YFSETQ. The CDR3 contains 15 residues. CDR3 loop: CASSPMADSQETQYF. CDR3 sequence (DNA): TGCGCCAGCAGCCCCATGGCGGACAGTCAGGAGACCCAGTACTTC.

CDR3 bases: TGTGCCAGCAGGTCTTCAGGGTTGGCCAAAAACATTCAGTACTTC. Amino acids: CASRSSGLAKNIQYF. The V and J genes are TRBV28 and TRBJ2-4, with D tentatively TRBD1 (5 bases). The CDR3 runs 15 residues. Germline CDR1 is MDHEN and CDR2 is SYDVKM. V lost 6 bases and J lost 1, with 13 bases in between.

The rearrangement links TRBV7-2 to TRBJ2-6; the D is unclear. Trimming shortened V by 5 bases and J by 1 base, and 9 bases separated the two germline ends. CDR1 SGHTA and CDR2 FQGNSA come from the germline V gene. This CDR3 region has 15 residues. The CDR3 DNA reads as TGTGCCAGCAGCCCCGACACTTCTGGGGCCAACGTCCTGACTTTC. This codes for CASSPDTSGANVLTF.

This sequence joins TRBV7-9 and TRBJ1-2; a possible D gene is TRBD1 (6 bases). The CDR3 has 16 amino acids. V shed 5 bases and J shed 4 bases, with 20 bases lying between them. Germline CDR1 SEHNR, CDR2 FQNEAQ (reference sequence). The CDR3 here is CASSHKGQGIGYGYTF. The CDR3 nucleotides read TGTGCCAGCAGCCACAAGGGGCAGGGGATCGGCTATGGCTACACCTTC.

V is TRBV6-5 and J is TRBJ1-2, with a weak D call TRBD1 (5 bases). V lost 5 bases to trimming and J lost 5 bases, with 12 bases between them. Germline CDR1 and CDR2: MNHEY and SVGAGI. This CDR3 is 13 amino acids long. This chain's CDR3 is CASSKNGGYGYTF. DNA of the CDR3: TGTGCCAGCAGTAAAAACGGGGGGTATGGCTACACCTTC.

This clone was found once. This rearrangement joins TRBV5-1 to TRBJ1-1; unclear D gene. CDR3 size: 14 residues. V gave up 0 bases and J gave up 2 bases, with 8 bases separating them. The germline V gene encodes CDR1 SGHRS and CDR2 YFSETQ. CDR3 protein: CASSLAVRNTEAFF. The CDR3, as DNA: TGCGCCAGCAGCTTGGCCGTGAGAAACACTGAAGCTTTCTTT.

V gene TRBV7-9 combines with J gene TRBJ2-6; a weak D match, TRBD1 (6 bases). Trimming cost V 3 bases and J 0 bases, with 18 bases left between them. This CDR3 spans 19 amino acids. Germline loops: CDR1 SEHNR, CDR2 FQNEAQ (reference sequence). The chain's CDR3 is CASSFDYLGHYSGANVLTF. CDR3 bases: TGTGCCAGCAGCTTCGATTATCTGGGACACTACTCTGGGGCCAACGTCCTGACTTTC.